The following is a TCR beta chain sequence with its context. At one boundary the junction diverges from the germline segment, which might be a read error. Libraries were prepared by immunoSEQ multiplex PCR; TCRdb keeps only in-frame clonotypes and omits some of them. Here the sample spans approximately 50,000 clones, around three quarters being singletons. These data belong to a study of blood T cell repertoires in COVID-19. Study in general: Collection of acute and convalescent COVID-19 samples took place in the United States, Italy and Spain. PBMCs, B-cell-depleted T cells, or T cells provided the cDNA or gDNA that made up the material.

The sample consisted of peripheral blood. The origin of this receptor is a man aged 65-85 years with acute or convalescent COVID-19.

Here the CDR3 reads CASRPIAGNEQFF. The CDR3 nucleotides are TGTGCCAGCAGGCCTATAGCGGGGAATGAACAGTTCTTC. V is TRBV3-1 (or the pseudogene TRBV3-2) and J is TRBJ2-1, with TRBD2 matching over 8 bases. CDR1 is LGHDT and CDR2 is YNNKEL in the germline V gene (reference sequence). The CDR3 loop spans 13 amino acids.